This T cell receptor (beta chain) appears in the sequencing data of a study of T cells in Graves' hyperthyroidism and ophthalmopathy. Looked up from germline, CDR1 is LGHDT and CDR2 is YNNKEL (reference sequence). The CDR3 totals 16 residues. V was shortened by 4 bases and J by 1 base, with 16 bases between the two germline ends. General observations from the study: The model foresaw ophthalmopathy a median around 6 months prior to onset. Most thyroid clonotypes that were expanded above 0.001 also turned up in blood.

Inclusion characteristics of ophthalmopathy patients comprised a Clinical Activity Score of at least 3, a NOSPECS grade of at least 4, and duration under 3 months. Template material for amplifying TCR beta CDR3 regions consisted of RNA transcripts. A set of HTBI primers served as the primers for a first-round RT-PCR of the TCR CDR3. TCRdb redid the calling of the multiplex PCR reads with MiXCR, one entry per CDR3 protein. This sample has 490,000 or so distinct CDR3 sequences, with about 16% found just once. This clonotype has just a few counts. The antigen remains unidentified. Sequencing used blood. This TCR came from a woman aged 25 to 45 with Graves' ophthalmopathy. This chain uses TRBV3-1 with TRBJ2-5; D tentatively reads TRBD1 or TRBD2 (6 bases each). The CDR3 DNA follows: TGTGCCAGCAGCCGCTCCATAGGGGGAGGCCAAGAGACCCAGTACTTC. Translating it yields CASSRSIGGGQETQYF.